This T cell receptor (beta chain) was identified during a study of cytomegalovirus exposure and HLA in healthy donors. The PCR had 60 Vbeta and 13 Jbeta primers. Assay used: immunoSEQ multiplex PCR; TCRdb lists only in-frame clones, some missing. The sample totals some 130,000 clones. V was shortened by 6 bases and J by 3 bases, with 10 bases between the two germline ends. The CDR3 loop spans 13 amino acids. The germline V gene has CDR1 MNHEY and CDR2 SMNVEV (reference sequence). The chain joins TRBV27 to TRBJ2-3, with D possibly being TRBD1 (5 bases). Sequencing input: PBMCs. The receptor was derived from a woman in her thirties or forties in good health and CMV-seronegative. CDR3 amino acids: CASRLSGTDTQYF. The CDR3, as DNA: TGTGCCAGCAGACTCTCAGGGACAGATACGCAGTATTTT.